Below, 2 T cell receptor beta chains from the same sample are listed, as sequenced in a study of cytomegalovirus exposure and HLA in healthy donors. Both 60 Vbeta primers and 13 Jbeta primers went into the PCR. Here immunoSEQ multiplex PCR was the method, and the copy in TCRdb shows in-frame clones only, minus some. Among fewer than 60,000 clones listed, roughly 72% were seen once. The sample comprised PBMCs. The receptors shown here come from a woman between 50 and 59 years old in good health and CMV-seropositive.

The CDR3 DNA follows: TGTGCCAGCAGCTTAGCCACTAGCGGGGGTAGCACAGATACGCAGTATTTT. This codes for CASSLATSGGSTDTQYF. The chain recombines TRBV7-3 with TRBJ2-3, with 11 bases aligning to TRBD2. Germline V gives CDR1 SGHTA, CDR2 FQGTGA. The ends lost 2 bases at V and 0 bases at J; junction bases unmatched: 4. The CDR3 runs 17 residues.

V usage is TRBV27 and J usage is TRBJ1-2; D not resolved. Trimming removed 5 bases at V and 6 bases at J, with 19 bases between. The CDR3 runs to 15 residues. CDR1 MNHEY and CDR2 SMNVEV come from the germline V gene (reference sequence). CDR3 in DNA: TGTGCCAGCAGTCTGTACAGAGATTCGAGGGATGGCTACACCTTC. Translation gives CASSLYRDSRDGYTF.